Shown below are 25 T cell receptor beta chains from a single sample sequenced in a study of cytomegalovirus exposure and HLA in healthy donors. Amplification used 60 Vbeta primers and 13 Jbeta primers. The table came from immunoSEQ multiplex PCR; TCRdb's copy has only in-frame clones and leaves some out. In the table there are some 150,000 clones, around 82% of which are singletons. Sequencing was done on a sample of PBMCs. The receptors derive from a woman aged 45-60 years in good health and CMV-seropositive.

This clone was seen only a few times. For the CDR3, the DNA is TGCGCCAGCAGCCAAGAATTGGGAAGCGGGATCACCGGGGAGCTGTTTTTT. The encoded protein is CASSQELGSGITGELFF. J is TRBJ2-2 and V is TRBV4-1; 7 bases align to TRBD2. CDR1 and CDR2 from the germline V gene are MGHRA and YSYEKL. V lost 0 bases and J lost 4; bases outside the gene matches: 8. The CDR3 loop spans 17 amino acids.

The CDR3 sequence is CSVGQGQPYGYTF. The DNA of the CDR3 is TGCAGCGTTGGTCAGGGACAGCCCTATGGCTACACCTTC. The chain links TRBV29-1 to TRBJ1-2, with TRBD1 matching 7 bases. The CDR3 consists of 13 residues. Germline CDR1 and CDR2: SQVTM and ANQGSEA. Unmatched junction bases numbered 6, after V lost 4 bases and J lost 4 bases.

The V gene is TRBV7-9, the J gene TRBJ1-4; 8 nucleotides match TRBD1. Unmatched junction bases numbered 6, after V lost 5 bases and J lost 4 bases. This CDR3 has 15 residues. Germline-derived CDR1 and CDR2 are SEHNR and FQNEAQ (reference sequence). This CDR3 is CASSLGTGDNEKLFF. DNA for the CDR3: TGTGCCAGCAGCCTCGGGACAGGCGATAATGAAAAACTGTTTTTT. Full variable domain (missing parts from reference TRBV7-9 and TRBJ1-4): DTGVSQNPRHKITKRGQNVTFRCDPISEHNRLYWYRQTLGQGPEFLTYFQNEAQLEKSRLLSDRFSAERPKGSFSTLEIQRTEQGDSAMYLCASSLGTGDNEKLFFGSGTQLSVL.

The chain carries TRBV27 and TRBJ2-7; TRBD2 agrees at 8 bases. Germline V gene data show CDR1 as MNHEY and CDR2 as SMNVEV (reference sequence). This CDR3 has 11 amino acids. Trimming took 7 bases from V and 4 from J; bases not matched to a gene: 0. CDR3 bases: TGTGCCAGCACGGGGGGGTACGAGCAGTACTTC. Its protein is CASTGGYEQYF.

This chain joins TRBV15 and TRBJ2-7, with 9 bases lining up with TRBD1. After removal of 5 bases from V and 3 bases from J, the junction contained 5 bases not matched to a gene. Germline V gene sequence: CDR1 LNHNV, CDR2 YYDKDF (reference sequence). The CDR3 covers 14 residues. The CDR3 DNA follows: TGTGCCACCAGCTCCCGACAGGGGGACTACGAGCAGTACTTC. Its translation is CATSSRQGDYEQYF.

The gene calls are TRBV18 and TRBJ2-7; TRBD1 aligns across 8 bases. After removal of 8 bases from V and 0 bases from J, the junction contained 6 bases not matched to a gene. The CDR3 loop spans 14 amino acids. Germline values: CDR1 KGHSH, CDR2 LQKENI. The chain's CDR3 is CASARGPNSYEQYF. The CDR3 nucleotides are TGTGCCAGCGCCAGGGGGCCGAACTCCTACGAGCAGTACTTC.

V and J are TRBV13 and TRBJ1-4, with D possibly matching TRBD1 (5 bases). Trimming cost V 1 base and J 6 bases, with 24 bases left between them. CDR3 length: 19 residues. In germline, CDR1 is PRHDT, CDR2 FYEKMQ (reference sequence). CDR3 loop: CASSLALNLRRDGHEKLFF. CDR3 nucleotides: TGTGCCAGCAGCTTAGCCCTAAATCTGAGGAGGGACGGGCATGAAAAACTGTTTTTT.

The rearrangement uses TRBV7-3 and TRBJ2-3; 7 nucleotides line up with TRBD2. After removal of 2 bases from V and 6 bases from J, the junction contained 5 bases not matched to a gene. The CDR3 has 14 residues. The germline gives CDR1 SGHTA, CDR2 FQGTGA. The CDR3 spells CASSLLGGGDTQYF. The DNA of the CDR3 is TGTGCCAGCAGCTTACTCGGGGGAGGGGATACGCAGTATTTT.

The chain combines TRBV5-1 with TRBJ2-7; D not resolved. This CDR3 region has 15 residues. Per the germline V gene, CDR1 is SGHRS and CDR2 is YFSETQ. V lost 1 base to trimming and J lost 0 bases, with 11 bases between them. The CDR3 DNA sequence: TGCGCCAGCAGCTTGAATCCTACGAGCTCCTACGAGCAGTACTTC. As protein: CASSLNPTSSYEQYF. Using reference TRBV5-1 and TRBJ2-7 for the parts outside the CDR3, the full variable domain is KAGVTQTPRYLIKTRGQQVTLSCSPISGHRSVSWYQQTPGQGLQFLFEYFSETQRNKGNFPGRFSGRQFSNSRSEMNVSTLELGDSALYLCASSLNPTSSYEQYFGPGTRLTVT.

This clone occurred once. The CDR3 DNA is TGCGCCAGCAGCTTGGGACAGCTTACTGAAGCTTTCTTT. It translates to CASSLGQLTEAFF. The chain couples TRBV5-1 to TRBJ1-1; tentatively, D is TRBD1 (5 bases). The CDR3 contains 13 residues. With 0 bases removed from V and 5 bases from J, the gap between germline ends came to 8 bases. Germline-derived CDR1 and CDR2 are SGHRS and YFSETQ.

The chain has TRBV5-6 and TRBJ2-5, with TRBD1 matching 8 bases. The tail of the sequence fits TRBJ2-7 better, so the J call may be wrong. The CDR3 loop spans 17 amino acids. CDR1 is SGHDT and CDR2 is YYEEEE in the germline V gene. The CDR3 loop is CASSRNERDRSSYEQYF. CDR3 nucleotides: TGTGCCAGCAGCCGAAATGAACGGGACAGGAGCTCCTACGAGCAGTACTTC.

The CDR3 region has the DNA TGTGCCAGCAGGCAGGGAAAGGCCGGGGAGCTGTTTTTT. Translating gives CASRQGKAGELFF. The chain is built from TRBV6-6 and TRBJ2-2; D perhaps matches TRBD1 (5 bases). Trimming removed 6 bases at V and 6 bases at J, with 11 bases between. This CDR3 region has 13 residues. Germline assignment: CDR1 MNHNY and CDR2 SVGAGI (reference sequence).

V and J are TRBV6-5 and TRBJ1-1; TRBD1 matches at 7 bases. This CDR3 contains 14 residues. The V segment lost 5 bases and the J segment 1 base; nucleotides outside the gene matches: 4. Germline V CDR1 and CDR2: MNHEY, SVGAGI. The CDR3 loop is CASSARGRNTEAFF. In DNA form, the CDR3 reads TGTGCCAGCAGTGCCAGGGGGAGGAACACTGAAGCTTTCTTT.

This clone was detected only a few times. V gene TRBV10-2 combines with J gene TRBJ2-1; D gene uncertain. CDR1 is WSHSY, CDR2 SAAADI, per germline. The CDR3 extends over 12 amino acids. Trimming took 3 bases from V and 4 from J, leaving 4 bases between them. The CDR3 region is CASSETYNEQFF. The CDR3 DNA sequence: TGCGCCAGCAGTGAAACTTACAATGAGCAGTTCTTC.

The V gene is TRBV19, the J gene TRBJ2-3; D gene ambiguous. The CDR3 covers 15 residues. Trimming took 0 bases from V and 4 from J, leaving 11 bases between them. Germline lookup yields CDR1 LNHDA and CDR2 SQIVND (reference sequence). CDR3 protein: CASSIDLVGADTQYF. The CDR3 nucleotides read TGTGCCAGTAGTATAGATCTAGTTGGTGCAGATACGCAGTATTTT.

This clone has a handful of counts. The chain employs TRBV5-1 and TRBJ2-1; weak D call: TRBD2 (6 bases). The V gene lost 2 bases and the J gene lost 0 bases, with 12 bases spanning the gap. CDR1 and CDR2 (germline): SGHRS, YFSETQ. The CDR3 extends over 16 amino acids. The CDR3, as DNA: TGCGCCAGCAGCTTCATGGAGGGATCCTCCTACAATGAGCAGTTCTTC. Its translation: CASSFMEGSSYNEQFF.

The J gene is TRBJ2-1, the V gene TRBV7-6, with 12 bases that match TRBD1. Germline V gives CDR1 SGHVS, CDR2 FNYEAQ. This CDR3 is built from 17 residues. The ends lost 5 bases at V and 7 bases at J; junction bases unmatched: 12. The CDR3 reads CASSLLSGQGAKNEQFF. CDR3 nucleotides: TGTGCCAGCAGCCTACTGTCGGGACAGGGGGCGAAGAATGAGCAGTTCTTC.

This clone was seen a single time. The chain couples TRBV5-1 to TRBJ1-6; no clear D. The CDR3 loop spans 14 amino acids. The V end lost 4 bases, the J end lost 10 bases, and 15 bases lay between the germline ends. Germline CDR1 and CDR2: SGHRS and YFSETQ. The CDR3 region has the DNA TGCGCCAGCAGCCCTAGTGGTCCGGGGTCACCCCTCCACTTT. This sequence encodes CASSPSGPGSPLHF.

The CDR3 loop reads CASSLFPDRSRYNEQFF. CDR3 in DNA: TGTGCCAGCAGCTTATTTCCCGACCGATCGAGGTACAATGAGCAGTTCTTC. The chain has TRBV7-6 and TRBJ2-1; D gene unclear. CDR1 is SGHVS, CDR2 FNYEAQ, per germline. The CDR3 contains 17 residues. Trimming removed 2 bases from V and 4 bases from J, with 18 bases in between.

This clone showed up just a few times. This chain links TRBV7-9 with TRBJ2-2, with 7 positions matching TRBD1. CDR3 length: 15 amino acids. CDR1 and CDR2 (germline): SEHNR, FQNEAQ (reference sequence). Trimming removed 5 bases from V and 4 bases from J; junction bases left unmatched: 7. CDR3 residues: CASSPRDSSTGELFF. CDR3 DNA: TGTGCCAGCAGCCCCCGGGACAGCTCCACCGGGGAGCTGTTTTTT.

The rearrangement joins TRBV5-6 to TRBJ2-2; 8 bases are a match to TRBD1. Unmatched junction bases numbered 13, after V lost 3 bases and J lost 9 bases. In germline, CDR1 is SGHDT, CDR2 YYEEEE. This CDR3 has 16 amino acids. CDR3 sequence reads: CASSSLQGGARRELFF. CDR3 nucleotides: TGTGCCAGCAGCTCCTTACAGGGGGGTGCCAGGAGGGAGCTGTTTTTT. The variable domain in full, completed from reference TRBV5-6 and TRBJ2-2, reads DAGVTQSPTHLIKTRGQQVTLRCSPKSGHDTVSWYQQALGQGPQFIFQYYEEEERQRGNFPDRFSGHQFPNYSSELNVNALLLGDSALYLCASSSLQGGARRELFFGEGSRLTVL.

V and J are TRBV30 and TRBJ1-1; D ambiguous. Germline loops: CDR1 GTSNPN, CDR2 SVGIG (reference sequence). V dropped 4 bases and J dropped 1 base, with 7 bases sitting between them. The CDR3 extends over 12 amino acids. The CDR3 DNA sequence: TGTGCCTGGATGCAGCGGAACACTGAAGCTTTCTTT. Translating gives CAWMQRNTEAFF.

The sample holds one count of this clone. The CDR3: CASEPGQTSNYGYTF. The CDR3 DNA follows: TGCGCCAGCGAACCGGGACAGACATCTAACTATGGCTACACCTTC. The chain has TRBV5-1 and TRBJ1-2; 7 bases line up with TRBD1. Per germline, CDR1 SGHRS and CDR2 YFSETQ. V was clipped by 7 bases and J by 0 bases; unmatched bases: 9. This CDR3 region has 15 residues.

V and J are TRBV7-2 and TRBJ1-1, with a weak D call TRBD1 (5 bases). The germline gives CDR1 SGHTA, CDR2 FQGNSA. Trimming removed 3 bases from V and 1 base from J, with 9 bases in between. CDR3 length: 14 residues. CDR3 loop: CASSFWGSNTEAFF. The CDR3 bases are TGTGCCAGCAGCTTTTGGGGCTCGAACACTGAAGCTTTCTTT.

The chain employs TRBV5-3 and TRBJ2-7; D is unresolved. TRBV5-3 qualifies as an ORF whose function is uncertain. This CDR3 has 11 amino acids. V shed 0 bases and J shed 8 bases, with 6 bases lying between them. The CDR3 sequence: CARSLGQKQYF. The CDR3 coding sequence is TGTGCCAGAAGCTTGGGGCAGAAGCAGTACTTC.